A single sample gave rise to the 22 T cell receptor beta chains below, sequenced in a study of blood T cell repertoires in COVID-19. Clones were sequenced by immunoSEQ multiplex PCR, and TCRdb holds only the in-frame ones, with some missing. The sample carries about 30,000 clones, under 95% recorded once. Material for sequencing was peripheral blood. The source of these receptors is a man aged 50 to 59 with active COVID-19.

There are a few counts of this clone. This chain links TRBV9 with TRBJ1-2; D may be TRBD1 (5 bases). V was cut by 1 base and J by 8 bases, with 12 bases left in between. CDR1 is SGDLS, CDR2 YYNGEE, per germline. The CDR3 spans 13 residues. The CDR3 sequence: CASSVLSGYGYTF. CDR3 DNA sequence: TGTGCCAGCAGCGTACTTTCAGGGTACGGCTACACCTTC.

This clone occurred once. The V and J genes are TRBV7-8 and TRBJ2-7, with D perhaps matching TRBD1 (6 bases). CDR1 and CDR2 (germline): SGHVS, FQNEAQ. V was pared by 5 bases and J by 4 bases, with 18 bases between. The CDR3 is 15 residues long. The CDR3 DNA follows: TGTGCCAGCAGCCCACTACAGGGACCCACTTACGAGCAGTACTTC. Residues: CASSPLQGPTYEQYF. The variable domain in full, completed from reference TRBV7-8 and TRBJ2-7, reads GAGVSQSPRYKVAKRGQDVALRCDPISGHVSLFWYQQALGQGPEFLTYFQNEAQLDKSGLPSDRFFAERPEGSVSTLKIQRTQQEDSAVYLCASSPLQGPTYEQYFGPGTRLTVT.

V is TRBV5-1 and J is TRBJ2-5, with D maybe TRBD2 (5 bases). The V end lost 4 bases, the J end lost 5 bases, and 18 bases lay between the germline ends. The CDR3 is 15 residues long. The germline V gene has CDR1 SGHRS and CDR2 YFSETQ. The CDR3 DNA is TGCGCCAGCAGCAGCCTACTAGGATCGGGGGAGACCCAGTACTTC. Its protein product is CASSSLLGSGETQYF.

This sequence joins TRBV6-5 and TRBJ2-5, with a weak D call TRBD2 (6 bases). V was cut by 8 bases and J by 2 bases, with 9 bases left in between. The CDR3 covers 12 residues. Looked up from germline, CDR1 is MNHEY and CDR2 is SVGAGI. The CDR3, as DNA: TGTGCCAGCGGCGCGGGGCAAGAGACCCAGTACTTC. Its protein is CASGAGQETQYF.

V is TRBV19 and J is TRBJ2-7; 9 nucleotides agree with TRBD1. The CDR3 extends over 13 amino acids. Germline V gene lookup returns CDR1 LNHDA and CDR2 SQIVND (reference sequence). The V gene end was trimmed by 3 bases and the J gene end by 6 bases; junction bases not matched to a gene: 3. CDR3 bases: TGTGCCAGTAGTATGGCGACAGGGGGCGAGCAGTACTTC. It translates to CASSMATGGEQYF.

There are a few counts of this clone. The chain recombines TRBV2 with TRBJ1-4; 8 positions match TRBD1. The CDR3 runs to 15 residues. Losses at the gene ends were 8 bases for V and 0 bases for J; bases not matched to a gene: 5. CDR1 and CDR2 from the germline V gene are SNHLY and FYNNEI. The chain's CDR3 is CASGETGATNEKLFF. The CDR3 DNA follows: TGTGCCAGCGGGGAGACAGGGGCAACTAATGAAAAACTGTTTTTT.

The V call is TRBV10-3, the J call TRBJ2-1; 10 bases align to TRBD2. CDR1 and CDR2 (germline): ENHRY, SYGVKD. The ends lost 2 bases at V and 10 bases at J; junction bases unmatched: 14. The CDR3 spans 17 residues. CDR3 sequence reads: CAISEKDRRGLALEQFF. DNA for the CDR3: TGTGCCATCAGTGAGAAGGACCGCCGGGGACTAGCGCTAGAGCAGTTCTTC.

This clone occurred a few times. This chain uses TRBV5-1 with TRBJ2-7; D is uncertain. With 5 bases removed from V and 1 base from J, the gap between germline ends came to 10 bases. This CDR3 has 13 residues. Germline CDR1 reads SGHRS; CDR2 reads YFSETQ. CDR3 bases: TGCGCCAGCAGAGTAGCTTCATCCTACGAGCAGTACTTC. It encodes CASRVASSYEQYF.

The chain recombines TRBV5-6 with TRBJ1-1; TRBD1 might be the D (5 bases). Trimming took off 7 bases at V and 5 bases at J, with 18 bases between the two ends. The CDR3 runs to 14 residues. The germline CDR1 and CDR2 sequences are SGHDT and YYEEEE. The CDR3 loop reads CASGFNRGTTEAFF. CDR3 nucleotides: TGTGCCAGCGGATTTAATAGGGGAACAACTGAAGCTTTCTTT.

J is TRBJ2-3 and V is TRBV7-2, with 10 nucleotides matching TRBD2. The CDR3 runs to 16 residues. CDR1 is SGHTA, CDR2 FQGNSA, per germline. With 5 bases clipped from V and 4 bases from J, the junction kept 9 bases outside the gene matches. CDR3 loop: CASSVSGRAYADTQYF. The CDR3 bases are TGTGCCAGCAGCGTAAGCGGGAGGGCCTATGCAGATACGCAGTATTTT.

V and J are TRBV12-3 or TRBV12-4 and TRBJ1-2, with D possibly TRBD1 on 5 matching bases. The CDR3 has 13 residues. The V end was cut by 4 bases, the J end by 7 bases, with 13 bases between. The CDR3 protein is CASSYTGDRGYTF. CDR3 bases: TGTGCCAGCAGTTATACAGGCGACCGTGGCTACACCTTC.

This chain uses TRBV28 with TRBJ1-1; D is possibly TRBD1 (6 bases). The germline V gene has CDR1 MDHEN and CDR2 SYDVKM. This CDR3 contains 15 residues. The V end was cut by 6 bases, the J end by 5 bases, with 19 bases between. The CDR3 spells CASRPSQGRGTEAFF. In DNA form, the CDR3 reads TGTGCCAGCAGGCCCTCCCAGGGGCGCGGAACTGAAGCTTTCTTT.

The gene calls are TRBV11-2 and TRBJ2-1; 11 bases are a match to TRBD2. From germline, CDR1 is SGHAT and CDR2 FQNNGV. With 3 bases clipped from V and 0 bases from J, the junction kept 7 bases outside the gene matches. This CDR3 is 18 amino acids long. CDR3 DNA: TGTGCCAGCAGCTTTGGGACTAGCGGCCTGAGCTCCTACAATGAGCAGTTCTTC. Translated: CASSFGTSGLSSYNEQFF.

The genes are TRBV9 and TRBJ1-6; 9 bases map to TRBD1. Germline V gene sequence: CDR1 SGDLS, CDR2 YYNGEE. V was clipped by 4 bases and J by 5 bases; unmatched bases: 10. The CDR3 totals 17 residues. The CDR3 loop is CASSTGQGLNDNSPLHF. CDR3 sequence (DNA): TGTGCCAGCAGCACCGGACAGGGGCTAAACGATAATTCACCCCTCCACTTT. The full variable domain, in which reference TRBV9 and TRBJ1-6 provide the parts outside the CDR3, is DSGVTQTPKHLITATGQRVTLRCSPRSGDLSVYWYQQSLDQGLQFLIQYYNGEERAKGNILERFSAQQFPDLHSELNLSSLELGDSALYFCASSTGQGLNDNSPLHFGNGTRLTVT.

The rearrangement uses TRBV6-5 and TRBJ1-4, with D hard to call. The CDR3 length is 11 residues. Looked up from germline, CDR1 is MNHEY and CDR2 is SVGAGI. V was cut by 6 bases and J by 15 bases, with 14 bases left in between. CDR3 protein: CASSPGGSLFF. DNA for the CDR3: TGTGCCAGCAGCCCCGGAGGCAGCTTGTTTTTT.

The V call is TRBV5-1, the J call TRBJ1-2; 7 bases map to TRBD1. With V trimmed by 4 bases and J by 4 bases, 10 bases remained unmatched. The CDR3 contains 15 residues. Germline V gene data show CDR1 as SGHRS and CDR2 as YFSETQ. CDR3 region: CASSQYGQVAYGYTF. DNA of the CDR3: TGCGCCAGCAGCCAGTACGGACAGGTGGCCTATGGCTACACCTTC.

This rearrangement joins TRBV5-1 to TRBJ2-7, with TRBD1 as a possible D gene (7 bases). Trimming took off 3 bases at V and 2 bases at J, with 18 bases between the two ends. The CDR3 is made up of 16 amino acids. Germline lookup yields CDR1 SGHRS and CDR2 YFSETQ. Here the CDR3 reads CASSWGLTGIPYEQYF. CDR3 nucleotides: TGCGCCAGCAGCTGGGGACTGACAGGGATCCCCTACGAGCAGTACTTC. Filled out from reference TRBV5-1 and TRBJ2-7, the complete variable domain reads KAGVTQTPRYLIKTRGQQVTLSCSPISGHRSVSWYQQTPGQGLQFLFEYFSETQRNKGNFPGRFSGRQFSNSRSEMNVSTLELGDSALYLCASSWGLTGIPYEQYFGPGTRLTVT.

The chain employs TRBV3-1 (or the pseudogene TRBV3-2) and TRBJ1-4, with D unresolved. The CDR3 covers 13 residues. The germline V and J ends were trimmed by 4 bases and 12 bases, with 15 bases remaining between them. CDR1 is LGHDT and CDR2 is YNNKEL in the germline V gene (reference sequence). CDR3 bases: TGTGCCAGCAGCCTACTCGTCCGGCGGGAACTGTTTTTT. It yields the protein CASSLLVRRELFF.

V gene TRBV7-7 combines with J gene TRBJ2-1; 10 bases align to TRBD1. This CDR3 spans 17 amino acids. Germline V gene sequence: CDR1 SSHAT, CDR2 FNYEAQ (reference sequence). Trimming took 5 bases from V and 1 from J; bases not matched to a gene: 8. In nucleotides, the CDR3 is TGTGCCAGCAGCCCAACTCCGGGACAGGGGTCCTACAATGAGCAGTTCTTC. This encodes CASSPTPGQGSYNEQFF.

V gene TRBV25-1 combines with J gene TRBJ2-7, with 8 bases fitting TRBD2. The CDR3 contains 15 residues. CDR1 is MGHDK and CDR2 is SYGVNS in the germline V gene. Trimming took 2 bases from V and 6 from J; bases not matched to a gene: 9. The CDR3 protein is CASSEEGREVPEQYF. The CDR3 DNA is TGTGCCAGCAGTGAAGAGGGGCGGGAGGTACCCGAGCAGTACTTC.

The chain is built from TRBV6-1 and TRBJ2-7; perhaps TRBD2 as D (6 bases). V was pared by 0 bases and J by 4 bases, with 13 bases between. The CDR3 is 15 residues long. Germline-derived CDR1 and CDR2 are MNHNS and SASEGT. CDR3 sequence: CASSEALGGGYEQYF. The CDR3, as DNA: TGTGCCAGCAGTGAAGCGCTGGGAGGAGGTTACGAGCAGTACTTC.

V and J are TRBV7-3 and TRBJ2-5; D is perhaps TRBD2 (7 bases). The CDR3 is 14 residues long. Germline CDR1 SGHTA, CDR2 FQGTGA. V shed 8 bases and J shed 5 bases, with 18 bases lying between them. CDR3 sequence reads: CASPLGGGGETQYF. CDR3 nucleotide sequence: TGTGCCAGCCCCTTGGGGGGGGGCGGTGAGACCCAGTACTTC. Combining the CDR3 with reference TRBV7-3 and TRBJ2-5 gives the whole variable domain GAGVSQTPSNKVTEKGKYVELRCDPISGHTALYWYRQSLGQGPEFLIYFQGTGAADDSGLPNDRFFAVRPEGSVSTLKIQRTERGDSAVYLCASPLGGGGETQYFGPGTRLLVL.